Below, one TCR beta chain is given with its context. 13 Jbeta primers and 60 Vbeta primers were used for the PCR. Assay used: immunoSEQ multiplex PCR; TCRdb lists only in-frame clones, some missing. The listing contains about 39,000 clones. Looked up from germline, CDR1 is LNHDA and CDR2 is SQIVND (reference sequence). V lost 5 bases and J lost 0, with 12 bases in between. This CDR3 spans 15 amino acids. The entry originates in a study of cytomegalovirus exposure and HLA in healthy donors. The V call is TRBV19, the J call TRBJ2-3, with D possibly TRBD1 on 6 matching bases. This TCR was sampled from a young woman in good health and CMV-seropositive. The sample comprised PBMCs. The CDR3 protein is CASSSDRASTDTQYF. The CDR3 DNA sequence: TGTGCCAGTAGTTCGGACAGAGCTAGCACAGATACGCAGTATTTT.